This passage covers 20 T cell receptor beta chains from one sample sequenced in a study of OX40 agonist ivuxolimab in advanced cancers. Method: immunoSEQ multiplex PCR; TCRdb's copy keeps in-frame clones and lacks some. The table shows tens of thousands of clones, with under 95% occurring only once. Sequenced material: CD4+ or CD8+ T cells sorted from blood, taken in a trial of the OX40 agonist ivuxolimab. The receptors were gathered from an adult with an advanced solid tumor such as melanoma, head and neck, liver or kidney cancer.

The chain has TRBV9 and TRBJ2-1; D is ambiguous. The CDR3 contains 11 residues. The V gene lost 2 bases and the J gene lost 10 bases, with 7 bases spanning the gap. Germline V CDR1 and CDR2: SGDLS, YYNGEE. The CDR3: CASSVLGEQFF. In DNA, the CDR3 is TGTGCCAGCAGCGTCTTGGGCGAGCAGTTCTTC.

V usage is TRBV29-1 and J usage is TRBJ1-1, with 7 bases fitting TRBD1. V dropped 6 bases and J dropped 4; count of bases not matched to a gene: 5. The CDR3 has 12 residues. Per germline, CDR1 SQVTM and CDR2 ANQGSEA. CDR3 sequence reads: CSVGTASTEAFF. DNA of the CDR3: TGCAGCGTCGGGACAGCGAGCACTGAAGCTTTCTTT.

V usage is TRBV28 and J usage is TRBJ2-5; D could derive from TRBD1 or TRBD2 (5 bases each). The J call may not be correct, given that the DNA end is closer to TRBJ2-7. The CDR3 runs to 14 residues. Germline V gene data show CDR1 as MDHEN and CDR2 as SYDVKM. The CDR3 DNA follows: TGTGCCAGCAGTCACCGGGACGGGACCTACGAGCAGTACTTC. Protein product: CASSHRDGTYEQYF.

This clone is a singleton in its sample. The rearrangement joins TRBV19 to TRBJ1-5, with D perhaps matching TRBD1 (6 bases). CDR3 length: 16 residues. The V and J ends lost 3 bases and 3 bases respectively, with 15 bases between them. Germline CDR1 reads LNHDA; CDR2 reads SQIVND (reference sequence). CDR3 sequence: CASSIRDITPNQPQHF. CDR3 nucleotide sequence: TGTGCCAGTAGTATCCGGGACATCACGCCCAATCAGCCCCAGCATTTT.

This clone has a single count. This chain links TRBV7-9 with TRBJ2-2; D not resolved. The CDR3 totals 12 residues. V was trimmed by 1 base and J by 3 bases, leaving 0 bases between them. Germline loops: CDR1 SEHNR, CDR2 FQNEAQ (reference sequence). The CDR3 DNA follows: TGTGCCAGCAGCTTAGACACCGGGGAGCTGTTTTTT. Amino acid sequence: CASSLDTGELFF.

V gene TRBV28 combines with J gene TRBJ1-5; unclear D gene. Trimming shortened V by 3 bases and J by 1 base, and 4 bases separated the two germline ends. The CDR3 length is 13 residues. Germline CDR1 reads MDHEN; CDR2 reads SYDVKM. The CDR3, as DNA: TGTGCCAGCAGTTTGGGGAGCAATCAGCCCCAGCATTTT. Translated, it gives CASSLGSNQPQHF.

The gene calls are TRBV27 and TRBJ1-3, with TRBD1 identical over 7 bases. CDR3 length equals 16 residues. Germline V gives CDR1 MNHEY, CDR2 SMNVEV (reference sequence). V shed 4 bases, J shed 4 bases, and the junction held 10 bases outside the gene matches. The CDR3 DNA reads TGTGCCAGCAGTTCCCTCCCCACAGGGGACGGAAACACCATATATTTT. This translates into CASSSLPTGDGNTIYF.

The genes are TRBV14 and TRBJ2-6; D is ambiguous. The V gene lost 2 bases and the J gene lost 1 base, with 6 bases spanning the gap. CDR1 is SGHDN and CDR2 is FVKESK in the germline V gene. This CDR3 is 15 amino acids long. In nucleotides, the CDR3 is TGTGCCAGCAGCCAATGGAAGTCTGGGGCCAACGTCCTGACTTTC. The encoded protein is CASSQWKSGANVLTF.

The chain joins TRBV9 to TRBJ1-1, with D uncertain. Looked up from germline, CDR1 is SGDLS and CDR2 is YYNGEE. The CDR3 loop spans 14 amino acids. V dropped 1 base and J dropped 1 base, with 8 bases sitting between them. The CDR3 DNA reads TGTGCCAGCAGCGTATTGTCAGAGAACACTGAAGCTTTCTTT. Its translation: CASSVLSENTEAFF.

This sequence joins TRBV4-1 and TRBJ2-7, with D tentatively TRBD1 or TRBD2 (5 bases each). Trimming took 0 bases from V and 4 from J, leaving 13 bases between them. The length of the CDR3 is 15 residues. The germline CDR1 and CDR2 sequences are MGHRA and YSYEKL. The CDR3 region has the DNA TGCGCCAGCAGCCAAGATCTAAGGGGACCTTACGAGCAGTACTTC. It translates to CASSQDLRGPYEQYF.

The rearrangement uses TRBV14 and TRBJ2-4; D gene ambiguous. The CDR3 extends over 16 amino acids. The germline CDR1 and CDR2 sequences are SGHDN and FVKESK. V gave up 1 base and J gave up 5 bases, with 15 bases separating them. As DNA, the CDR3 is TGTGCCAGCAGCCAAGTATGGAGCATATCGGAAAACATTCAGTACTTC. Residues: CASSQVWSISENIQYF.

The chain couples TRBV19 to TRBJ2-7; D tentatively reads TRBD1 or TRBD2 (6 bases each). Germline assignment: CDR1 LNHDA and CDR2 SQIVND (reference sequence). V dropped 6 bases and J dropped 2 bases, with 17 bases sitting between them. This CDR3 contains 15 residues. The CDR3 region has the DNA TGTGCCAGTAGCGCCGCCGGGGGCGAAACCTACGAGCAGTACTTC. Translated: CASSAAGGETYEQYF.

The rearrangement uses TRBV7-9 and TRBJ1-3; 10 bases agree with TRBD1. The CDR3 has 16 residues. With V trimmed by 5 bases and J by 3 bases, 7 bases remained unmatched. Germline V gene data show CDR1 as SEHNR and CDR2 as FQNEAQ (reference sequence). CDR3 DNA sequence: TGTGCCAGCAGCCGGCCCGGGACAGGGGATGGAAACACCATATATTTT. Translated, it gives CASSRPGTGDGNTIYF.

The rearrangement uses TRBV4-1 and TRBJ2-1, with D possibly matching TRBD2 (5 bases). Trimming pared 6 bases from V and 8 bases from J, leaving 11 bases between. The CDR3 extends over 12 amino acids. In germline, CDR1 is MGHRA, CDR2 YSYEKL. CDR3 nucleotide sequence: TGCGCCAGCAGAAACAGCGGCGATGAGCAGTTCTTC. Amino acids: CASRNSGDEQFF.

This chain links TRBV10-3 with TRBJ2-1; D unresolved. This CDR3 region has 16 residues. Trimming removed 3 bases at V and 8 bases at J, with 20 bases between. Germline CDR1 is ENHRY and CDR2 is SYGVKD. CDR3 loop: CAISESRPESPYEQFF. The DNA for the CDR3 is TGTGCCATCAGTGAAAGTCGACCCGAGAGTCCCTATGAGCAGTTCTTC.

This clone was detected once. This rearrangement joins TRBV28 to TRBJ2-1, with a weak D call TRBD1 (5 bases). Between the trimmed V and J ends, which lost 7 bases and 1 base, there was a span of 11 bases. This CDR3 spans 14 amino acids. Germline loops: CDR1 MDHEN, CDR2 SYDVKM. In nucleotides, the CDR3 is TGTGCCAGCACCCCAGACAGTTCCTACAATGAGCAGTTCTTC. It translates to CASTPDSSYNEQFF.

This clone was detected once. The gene calls are TRBV28 and TRBJ1-1; D unresolved. The CDR3 covers 14 residues. Germline CDR1 and CDR2: MDHEN and SYDVKM. V lost 1 base, J lost 6 bases, and 12 bases lay in between. This chain's CDR3 is CASSLFAGWAEAFF. The CDR3 DNA is TGTGCCAGCAGTTTATTTGCAGGCTGGGCTGAAGCTTTCTTT.

The gene calls are TRBV27 and TRBJ2-7; maybe TRBD2 (7 bases). The CDR3 sequence is 14 residues long. Germline lookup yields CDR1 MNHEY and CDR2 SMNVEV (reference sequence). Trimming pared 4 bases from V and 4 bases from J, leaving 14 bases between. Written as DNA, the CDR3 is TGTGCCAGCAGTTCTCGCGGGGGCAAATACGAGCAGTACTTC. Amino acid sequence: CASSSRGGKYEQYF.

Written as DNA, the CDR3 is TGCAGCGTTGCCGGGACTAGCAGCCTAAAAGGGTCCTACAATGAGCAGTTCTTC. Its protein product is CSVAGTSSLKGSYNEQFF. The chain combines TRBV29-1 with TRBJ2-1; 9 nucleotides agree with TRBD2. The length of the CDR3 is 18 residues. After removal of 4 bases from V and 1 base from J, the junction contained 14 bases not matched to a gene. From germline, CDR1 is SQVTM and CDR2 ANQGSEA.

The gene calls are TRBV4-1 and TRBJ2-7, with D possibly being TRBD2 (5 bases). V shed 0 bases and J shed 5 bases, with 17 bases lying between them. From germline, CDR1 is MGHRA and CDR2 YSYEKL. CDR3 length equals 16 residues. The CDR3 nucleotides read TGCGCCAGCAGCCAAGATAGTAGTAGCCACGGGGACGAGCAGTACTTC. Translation gives CASSQDSSSHGDEQYF.